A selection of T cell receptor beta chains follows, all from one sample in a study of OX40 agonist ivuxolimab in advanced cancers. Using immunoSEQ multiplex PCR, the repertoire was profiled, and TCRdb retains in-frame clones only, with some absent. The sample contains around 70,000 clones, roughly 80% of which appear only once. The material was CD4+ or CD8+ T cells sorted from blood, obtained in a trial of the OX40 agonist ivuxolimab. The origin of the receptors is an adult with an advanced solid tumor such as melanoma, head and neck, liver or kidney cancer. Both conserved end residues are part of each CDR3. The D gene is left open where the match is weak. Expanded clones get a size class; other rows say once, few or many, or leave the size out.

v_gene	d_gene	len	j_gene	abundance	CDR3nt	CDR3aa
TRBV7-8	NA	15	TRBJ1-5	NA	TGTGCCAGCAGCTCCTCCGGGATTCAGGGTCAGCCCCAGCATTTT	CASSSSGIQGQPQHF
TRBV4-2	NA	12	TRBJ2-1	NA	TGTGCCAGCAGCCAAAGGGGGAATGAGCAGTTCTTC	CASSQRGNEQFF
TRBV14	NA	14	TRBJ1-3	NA	TGTGCCAGCAGCCAATATCTCTCTGGAAACACCATATATTTT	CASSQYLSGNTIYF
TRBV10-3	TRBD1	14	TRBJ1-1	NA	TGTGCCATCAGGGGGGACAGGGGGAGCACTGAAGCTTTCTTT	CAIRGDRGSTEAFF
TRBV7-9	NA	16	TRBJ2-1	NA	TGTGCCAGCAGCTCCACTAGGGCCAGCTCCTACAATGAGCAGTTCTTC	CASSSTRASSYNEQFF
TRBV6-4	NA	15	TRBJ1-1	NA	TGTGCCAGCAGTTACATCCAGGCGATGAACACTGAAGCTTTCTTT	CASSYIQAMNTEAFF
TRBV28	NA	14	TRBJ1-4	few	TGTGCCAGCAGTCAACAAGGGCGGAGTGAAAAACTGTTTTTT	CASSQQGRSEKLFF
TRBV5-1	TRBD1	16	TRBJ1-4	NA	TGCGCCAGCAGCCCCTCCGGGGGGACAGCAATTGAAAAACTGTTTTTT	CASSPSGGTAIEKLFF
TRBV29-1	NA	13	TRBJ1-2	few	TGCAGCGTTACCGGGTCTACCTTATATGGCTACACCTTC	CSVTGSTLYGYTF
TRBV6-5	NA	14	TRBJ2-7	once	TGTGCCAGCAGCCCGTACCACCACTCCTACGAGCAGTACTTC	CASSPYHHSYEQYF
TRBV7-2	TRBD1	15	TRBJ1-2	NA	TGTGCCAGCAGCACTAGACAGGGCAAATTCCGTGGCTACACCTTC	CASSTRQGKFRGYTF
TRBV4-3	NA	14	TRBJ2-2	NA	TGCGCCAGCGGAGCGAGACTCAGCACCGGGGAGCTGTTTTTT	CASGARLSTGELFF
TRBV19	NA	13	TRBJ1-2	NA	TGTGCCAGTAGTATTGGGACTGTACCGTCCTACACCTTC	CASSIGTVPSYTF
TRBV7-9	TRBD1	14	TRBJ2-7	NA	TGTGCCAGCAGCGCCGGGACAGGGTCGACCGAGCAGTACTTC	CASSAGTGSTEQYF
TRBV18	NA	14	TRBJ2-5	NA	TGTGCCAGCTCAGATAACAGGGACCAAGAGACCCAGTACTTC	CASSDNRDQETQYF
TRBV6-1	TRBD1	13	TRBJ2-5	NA	TGTGCCAGCCTGCCGACAGGGAAAGAGACCCAGTACTTC	CASLPTGKETQYF
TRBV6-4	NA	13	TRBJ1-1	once	TGTGCCAGCAGTGACCCTGGTCGAACTGAAGCTTTCTTT	CASSDPGRTEAFF
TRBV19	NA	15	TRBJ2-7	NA	TGTGCCAGTAGTCGACGGGGCGAGTTATTTCACGAGCAGTACTTC	CASSRRGELFHEQYF
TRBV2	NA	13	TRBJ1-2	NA	TGTGCCAGCAGCTCCGGGACCGACTATGGCTACACCTTC	CASSSGTDYGYTF
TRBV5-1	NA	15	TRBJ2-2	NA	TGCGCCAGCAGCTTGCCAGATTCCGACACCGGGGAGCTGTTTTTT	CASSLPDSDTGELFF
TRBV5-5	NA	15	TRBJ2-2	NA	TGTGCCAGCAGCGAAAACCTAGCGCCCTCCGGGGAGCTGTTTTTT	CASSENLAPSGELFF
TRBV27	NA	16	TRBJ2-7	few	TGTGCCAGCAGTCTTCGGACAGCGGCGAGCTCCTACGAGCAGTACTTC	CASSLRTAASSYEQYF
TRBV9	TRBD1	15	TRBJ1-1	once	TGTGCCAGCAGCGGGCACAGGGGTTTGAACACTGAAGCTTTCTTT	CASSGHRGLNTEAFF
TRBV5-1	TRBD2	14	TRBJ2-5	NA	TGCGCCAGCAGCTTTAGCGGGGGGGAAGAGACCCAGTACTTC	CASSFSGGEETQYF
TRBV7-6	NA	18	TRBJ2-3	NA	TGTGCCAGCAGCCCGGTCGGGGTGAGGGTGGCTGGCACAGATACGCAGTATTTT	CASSPVGVRVAGTDTQYF
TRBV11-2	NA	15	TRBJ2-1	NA	TGTGCCAGCAGCTTAGGTCTAAATGAGGGATATGAGCAGTTCTTC	CASSLGLNEGYEQFF
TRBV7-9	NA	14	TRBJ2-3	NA	TGTGCCAGCAGCTGGAACCAACGGGGGGATACGCAGTATTTT	CASSWNQRGDTQYF
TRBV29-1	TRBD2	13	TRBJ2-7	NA	TGCAGCGGCAAGACTAGCGGGAGCTACGAGCAGTACTTC	CSGKTSGSYEQYF
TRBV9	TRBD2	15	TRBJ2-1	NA	TGTGCCAGCAGCACGGGACTAGCGGACTACAATGAGCAGTTCTTC	CASSTGLADYNEQFF
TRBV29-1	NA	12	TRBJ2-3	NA	TGCAGCGTTGAAGGTTACACAGATACGCAGTATTTT	CSVEGYTDTQYF
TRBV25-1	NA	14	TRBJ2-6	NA	TGTGCCAGCAAGGGAACCTCTGGGGCCAACGTCCTGACTTTC	CASKGTSGANVLTF
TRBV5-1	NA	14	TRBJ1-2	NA	TGCGCCAGCAGTATCGGAACAGCCCCCTATGGCTACACCTTC	CASSIGTAPYGYTF
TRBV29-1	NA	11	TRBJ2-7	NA	TGCAGCGTTGCGGTCTCCTACGAGCAGTACTTC	CSVAVSYEQYF
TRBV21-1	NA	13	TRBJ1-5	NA	TGTGCCAGCGCCAGGGGGCAAAATCAGCCCCAGCATTTT	CASARGQNQPQHF
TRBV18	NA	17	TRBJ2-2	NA	TGTGCCAGCTCACCACCTTCGGGATCTTATTTGTCCGGGGAGCTGTTTTTT	CASSPPSGSYLSGELFF
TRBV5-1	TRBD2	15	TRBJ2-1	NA	TGCGCCAGCAGCTCCATAGCGGGGGACGGTGGGGAGCAGTTCTTC	CASSSIAGDGGEQFF
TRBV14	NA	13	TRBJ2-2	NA	TGTGCCAGCAGCCAATCCCACACCGGGGAGCTGTTTTTT	CASSQSHTGELFF
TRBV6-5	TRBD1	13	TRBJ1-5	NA	TGTGCCAGCGGGACAGGTGATAATCAGCCCCAGCATTTT	CASGTGDNQPQHF
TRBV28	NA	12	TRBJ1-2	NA	TGTGCCAGCAGGTCTGGGGGAGTCGGCTACACCTTC	CASRSGGVGYTF
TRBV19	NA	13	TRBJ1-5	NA	TGTGCCAGTAACCCAGGGAATAATCAGCCCCAGCATTTT	CASNPGNNQPQHF
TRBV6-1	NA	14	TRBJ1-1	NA	TGTGCCAGCAGTTCCCCCCACGGTAACACTGAAGCTTTCTTT	CASSSPHGNTEAFF
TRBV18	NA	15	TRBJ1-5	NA	TGTGCCAGCTCTCGACAGGATCATAGCAATCAGCCCCAGCATTTT	CASSRQDHSNQPQHF
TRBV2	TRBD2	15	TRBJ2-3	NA	TGTGCCAGCAGAGCCGGGACTATGGGGGCAGATACGCAGTATTTT	CASRAGTMGADTQYF
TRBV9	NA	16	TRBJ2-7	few	TGTGCCAGCAGCGTAGGCGGCCCGCTGGGGGTTATGGAGCAGTACTTC	CASSVGGPLGVMEQYF
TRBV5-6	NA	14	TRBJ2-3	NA	TGTGCCAGCAGCGGTCCCGGGAATGCAGATACGCAGTATTTT	CASSGPGNADTQYF
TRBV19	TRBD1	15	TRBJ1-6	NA	TGTGCCAGTAGTCCTCCGGGACAGCATAATTCACCCCTCCACTTT	CASSPPGQHNSPLHF
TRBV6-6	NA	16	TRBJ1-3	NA	TGTGCCAGCAGTTACTACGGCAGGAGCTCTGGAAACACCATATATTTT	CASSYYGRSSGNTIYF
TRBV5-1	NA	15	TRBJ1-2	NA	TGCGCCAGCAGCTCCAGGGGTCCATCTAACTATGGCTACACCTTC	CASSSRGPSNYGYTF
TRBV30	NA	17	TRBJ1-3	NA	TGTGCCTGGAGTAGTTTAGGGGGAGAACCCTCTGGAAACACCATATATTTT	CAWSSLGGEPSGNTIYF
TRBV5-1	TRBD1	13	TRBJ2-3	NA	TGCGCCAGCAGCTTGGACAGGGGAGATACGCAGTATTTT	CASSLDRGDTQYF
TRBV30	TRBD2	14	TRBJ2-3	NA	TGTGCCTGGAGTGGGGCGGGAGTAACTGATACGCAGTATTTT	CAWSGAGVTDTQYF
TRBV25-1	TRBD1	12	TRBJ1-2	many	TGTGCCAGCAGGACAGGGGACTATGGCTACACCTTC	CASRTGDYGYTF